These 5 T cell receptor beta chains share one sample of origin, sequenced in a study of T cell responses to AZD1222 COVID-19 vaccine. Here immunoSEQ multiplex PCR was the method, and the copy in TCRdb shows in-frame clones only, minus some. The sample contains 100,000 to 150,000 clones, around 85% of which appear only once. The sample in question was peripheral blood, obtained 28 days after the second AZD1222 dose. Every receptor here comes from an adult who received the AZD1222 COVID-19 vaccine.

The chain combines TRBV28 with TRBJ1-6; no firm D call. The germline gives CDR1 MDHEN, CDR2 SYDVKM. Between the trimmed V and J ends, which lost 7 bases and 7 bases, there was a span of 8 bases. This CDR3 is built from 12 residues. The CDR3 protein is CASNAGNSPLHF. The CDR3, as DNA: TGTGCCAGCAATGCGGGGAATTCACCCCTCCACTTT.

This clone was observed once. J is TRBJ1-1 and V is TRBV11-2; D perhaps matches TRBD1 (5 bases). The CDR3 has 12 amino acids. CDR1 is SGHAT and CDR2 is FQNNGV in the germline V gene. The V end was cut by 8 bases, the J end by 0 bases, with 7 bases between. The CDR3: CASRGMNTEAFF. In nucleotides, the CDR3 is TGTGCCAGCCGGGGGATGAACACTGAAGCTTTCTTT.

This clone was detected only once. This sample also contains other DNA sequences that code for the same CDR3. The genes are TRBV3-1 (or the pseudogene TRBV3-2) and TRBJ2-7, with D tentatively TRBD2 (5 bases). Germline loops: CDR1 LGHDT, CDR2 YNNKEL (reference sequence). Trimming removed 1 base from V and 2 bases from J, with 9 bases in between. This CDR3 has 14 amino acids. CDR3 protein: CASSQGTSPYEQYF. The CDR3 DNA reads TGTGCCAGCAGCCAAGGGACTTCCCCCTACGAGCAGTACTTC.

This chain connects TRBV12-3 or TRBV12-4 to TRBJ1-5; D gene unclear. V lost 0 bases, J lost 9 bases, and 6 bases lay in between. The CDR3 is made up of 12 amino acids. CDR3 nucleotide sequence: TGTGCCAGCAGTTTAGCCGCTGGGCCCCAGCATTTT. Amino acid sequence: CASSLAAGPQHF.

V and J are TRBV28 and TRBJ2-3; the match to TRBD1 covers 8 bases. V was pared by 6 bases and J by 4 bases, with 6 bases of the junction left unmatched. CDR3 size: 14 residues. Per germline, CDR1 MDHEN and CDR2 SYDVKM. The CDR3 protein is CASRSQGASDTQYF. The CDR3, as DNA: TGTGCCAGCAGATCGCAGGGGGCCTCAGATACGCAGTATTTT. Filled out from reference TRBV28 and TRBJ2-3, the complete variable domain reads DVKVTQSSRYLVKRTGEKVFLECVQDMDHENMFWYRQDPGLGLRLIYFSYDVKMKEKGDIPEGYSVSREKKERFSLILESASTNQTSMYLCASRSQGASDTQYFGPGTRLTVL.